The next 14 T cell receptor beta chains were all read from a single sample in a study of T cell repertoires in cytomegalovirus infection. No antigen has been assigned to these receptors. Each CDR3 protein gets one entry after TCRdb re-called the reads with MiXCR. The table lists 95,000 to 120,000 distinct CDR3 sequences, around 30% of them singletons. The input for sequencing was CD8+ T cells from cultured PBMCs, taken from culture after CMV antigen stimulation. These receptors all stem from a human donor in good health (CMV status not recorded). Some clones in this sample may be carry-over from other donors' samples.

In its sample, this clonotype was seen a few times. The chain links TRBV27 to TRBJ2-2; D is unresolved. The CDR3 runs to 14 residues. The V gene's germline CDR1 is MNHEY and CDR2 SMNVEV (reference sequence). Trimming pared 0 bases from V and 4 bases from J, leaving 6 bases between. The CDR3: CASSLSQRTGELFF. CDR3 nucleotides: TGTGCCAGCAGTTTATCCCAGCGCACCGGGGAGCTGTTTTTT.

The DNA for the CDR3 is TGTGCCAGCAGGTGGACAGGGAATCAGCCCCAGCATTTT. This gives the protein CASRWTGNQPQHF. The rearrangement joins TRBV6-1 to TRBJ1-5; TRBD1 agrees at 8 bases. Per the germline V gene, CDR1 is MNHNS and CDR2 is SASEGT. CDR3 length: 13 residues. Trimming took 6 bases from V and 4 from J; bases not matched to a gene: 2.

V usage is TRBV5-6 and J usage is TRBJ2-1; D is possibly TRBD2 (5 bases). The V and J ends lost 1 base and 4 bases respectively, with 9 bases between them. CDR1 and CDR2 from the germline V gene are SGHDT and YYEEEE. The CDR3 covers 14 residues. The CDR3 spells CASSLLSGYNEQFF. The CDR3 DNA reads TGTGCCAGCAGCTTGTTGAGCGGATACAATGAGCAGTTCTTC.

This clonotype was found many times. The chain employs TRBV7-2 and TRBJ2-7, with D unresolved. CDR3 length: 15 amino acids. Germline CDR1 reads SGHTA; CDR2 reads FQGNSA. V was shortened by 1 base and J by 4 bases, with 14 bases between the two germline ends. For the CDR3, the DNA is TGTGCCAGCAGCTTAGAATTTGGGTGGATGTACGAGCAGTACTTC. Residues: CASSLEFGWMYEQYF.

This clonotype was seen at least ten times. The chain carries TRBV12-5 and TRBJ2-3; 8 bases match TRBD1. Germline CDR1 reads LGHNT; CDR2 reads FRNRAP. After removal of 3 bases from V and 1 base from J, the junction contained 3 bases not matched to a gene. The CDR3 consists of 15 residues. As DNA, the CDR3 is TGTGCTAGTGGTTTAGACAGGGGAGGCACAGATACGCAGTATTTT. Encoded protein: CASGLDRGGTDTQYF.

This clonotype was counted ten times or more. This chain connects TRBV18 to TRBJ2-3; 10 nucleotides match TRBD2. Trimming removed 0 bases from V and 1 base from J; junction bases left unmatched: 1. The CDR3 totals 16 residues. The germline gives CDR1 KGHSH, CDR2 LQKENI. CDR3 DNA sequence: TGTGCCAGCTCACCACCAACTAGCGGGGGCACAGATACGCAGTATTTT. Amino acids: CASSPPTSGGTDTQYF.

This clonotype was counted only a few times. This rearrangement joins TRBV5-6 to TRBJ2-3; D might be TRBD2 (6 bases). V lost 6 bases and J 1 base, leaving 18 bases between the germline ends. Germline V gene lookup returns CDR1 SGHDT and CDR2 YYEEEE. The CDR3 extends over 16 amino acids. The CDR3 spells CASTPWEDSGTDTQYF. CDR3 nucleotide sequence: TGTGCCAGCACCCCGTGGGAGGACTCGGGCACAGATACGCAGTATTTT. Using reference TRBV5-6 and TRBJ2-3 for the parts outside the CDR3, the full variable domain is DAGVTQSPTHLIKTRGQQVTLRCSPKSGHDTVSWYQQALGQGPQFIFQYYEEEERQRGNFPDRFSGHQFPNYSSELNVNALLLGDSALYLCASTPWEDSGTDTQYFGPGTRLTVL.

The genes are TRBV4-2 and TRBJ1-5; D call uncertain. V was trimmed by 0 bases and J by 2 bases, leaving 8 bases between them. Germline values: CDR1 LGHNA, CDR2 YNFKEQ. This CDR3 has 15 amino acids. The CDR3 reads CASSQDRAGNQPQHF. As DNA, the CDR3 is TGTGCCAGCAGCCAAGATCGGGCGGGCAATCAGCCCCAGCATTTT.

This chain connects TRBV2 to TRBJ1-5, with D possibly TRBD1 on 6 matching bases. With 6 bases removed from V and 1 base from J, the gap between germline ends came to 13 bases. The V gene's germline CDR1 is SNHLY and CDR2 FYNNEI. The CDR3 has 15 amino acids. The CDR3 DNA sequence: TGTGCCAGCAGCGAACAGGGTTGGAGCAATCAGCCCCAGCATTTT. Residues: CASSEQGWSNQPQHF.

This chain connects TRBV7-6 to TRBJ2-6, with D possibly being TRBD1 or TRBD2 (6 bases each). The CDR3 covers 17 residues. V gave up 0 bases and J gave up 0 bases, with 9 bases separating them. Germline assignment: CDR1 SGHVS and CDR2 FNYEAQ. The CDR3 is CASSLAGGPSGANVLTF. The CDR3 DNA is TGTGCCAGCAGCTTAGCAGGGGGGCCCTCTGGGGCCAACGTCCTGACTTTC.

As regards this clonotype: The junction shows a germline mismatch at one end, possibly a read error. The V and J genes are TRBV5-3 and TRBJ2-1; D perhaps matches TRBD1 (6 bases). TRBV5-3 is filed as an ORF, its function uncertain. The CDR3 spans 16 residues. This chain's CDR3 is CASSLWVGTIRDEQFF. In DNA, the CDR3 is TGTGCCAGCAGCTTGTGGGTCGGGACAATCAGGGATGAGCAGTTCTTC.

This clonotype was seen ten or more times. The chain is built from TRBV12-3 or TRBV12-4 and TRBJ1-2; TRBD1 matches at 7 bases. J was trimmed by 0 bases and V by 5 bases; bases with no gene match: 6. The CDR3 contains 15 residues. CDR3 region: CASSDTGVANYGYTF. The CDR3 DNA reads TGTGCCAGCAGTGATACAGGGGTAGCTAACTATGGCTACACCTTC.

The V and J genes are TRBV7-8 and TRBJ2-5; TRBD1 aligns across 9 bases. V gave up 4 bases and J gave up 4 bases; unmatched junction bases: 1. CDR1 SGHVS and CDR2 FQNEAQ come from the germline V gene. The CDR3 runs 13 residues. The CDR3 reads CASSSDRGETQYF. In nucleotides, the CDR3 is TGTGCCAGCAGCTCGGACAGGGGAGAGACCCAGTACTTC.

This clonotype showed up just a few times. DNA for the CDR3: TGCGCCAGCAGCCAGCCGGGACTAGCGGGGGGGCGTGGCACCGGGGAGCTGTTTTTT. Its translation: CASSQPGLAGGRGTGELFF. This chain uses TRBV4-1 with TRBJ2-2; TRBD2 agrees at 16 bases. The germline V gene encodes CDR1 MGHRA and CDR2 YSYEKL. Unmatched junction bases numbered 8, after V lost 3 bases and J lost 4 bases. The CDR3 contains 19 residues.